This T cell receptor beta chain was found in a study of blood T cells in healthy people across ages. Extraction of total RNA produced a minimum of 6 micrograms from each sample. V shed 6 bases, J shed 8 bases, and the junction held 0 bases outside the gene matches. Germline CDR1 is ENHRY and CDR2 is SYGVKD. CDR3 length: 11 amino acids. The second PCR ran about 6 to 12 cycles with a sample-barcoded 5' primer and J-beta primers. TCRdb reprocessed the 5' RACE reads with MiXCR, giving one entry per CDR3 protein. There are fewer than 800,000 distinct CDR3 sequences in the sample; approximately 50% occur only once, and under 35% lies in the top ten.

This chain uses TRBV10-3 with TRBJ2-2; 7 nucleotides agree with TRBD2. The sequenced sample was blood. This receptor was taken from a woman in her sixties in good health. CDR3 residues: CAIRAGGELFF. The CDR3 bases are TGTGCCATCAGAGCGGGAGGGGAGCTGTTTTTT.